The clone carrying this T cell receptor (beta chain) was detected only a few times. Antigen specificity is unknown. UMIs and sample barcodes were carried by the TCR alpha and TCR beta cDNA libraries that 5'RACE produced using constant-segment primers. One entry per CDR3 protein, called by TCRdb with MiXCR from the 5' RACE reads. Found here are over 300,000 distinct CDR3 sequences, roughly 19% of them singletons; the top ten hold around 20%. The sample comes from a study of T-cell memory formation after mild COVID-19. The overall study: For the most part, TCR clusters were specific to one donor. Notes on the study in general: Pre-infection memory contained some responding clones, which suggested that cross-reactive memory had joined. Second-wave clones that peaked on day 37 lacked confirmed SARS-CoV-2 specificity.

Input material: PBMCs or a T cell subset sorted from them (not recorded which). The TCR originated in a man between 18 and 35 years old who had mild COVID-19 (a few samples of this study predate the infection). Cell type and time point are not known.

The CDR3 nucleotides read TGCAGTGCGGGGCCCTACAATGAGCAGTTCTTC. It yields the protein CSAGPYNEQFF. This sequence joins TRBV20-1 and TRBJ2-1; D is possibly TRBD1 (5 bases). V was cut by 6 bases and J by 2 bases, with 5 bases left in between. Germline assignment: CDR1 DFQATT and CDR2 SNEGSKA (reference sequence). The CDR3 runs to 11 residues.